Below, one T cell receptor beta chain is given with its context. Its antigen is undetermined. The CDR3 is made up of 15 amino acids. Germline CDR1 and CDR2: SGHKS and YYEKEE (reference sequence). V was cut by 0 bases and J by 1 base, with 8 bases left in between. This sample was included in a study of CD4 T cells in relation to SARS-CoV-2 and coronaviruses. Across the whole study: The HLA restriction of the shared crossreactive spike epitopes was mapped.

Cryopreserved PBMCs were CD4-enriched, then split into naive and memory cells. Sorted naive or memory CD4+ cells met CEF peptides for over 8 days. Some clones are missing from TCRdb's copy, which holds only in-frame ones; the method was immunoSEQ multiplex PCR. The data contain about 36,000 clones, about 86% of them singletons. The receptor's source is an adult with COVID-19. The rearrangement uses TRBV5-5 and TRBJ2-1; D unclear. Sequencing was done on a sample of naive CD4+ T cells from PBMCs, cultured in vitro. The sample's subset: naive CD4+ T cells isolated by negative enrichment. The CDR3 sequence is CASSLDGDSYNEQFF. CDR3 nucleotides: TGTGCCAGCAGCTTGGATGGCGATTCCTACAATGAGCAGTTCTTC.